One sample yielded the 16 T cell receptor beta chains listed below, sequenced in a study of early T cells in non-severe SARS-CoV-2 infection. TCRdb redid the calling of the 5' RACE reads with MiXCR, one entry per CDR3 protein. The table includes 50,000 to 55,000 distinct CDR3 sequences, about 9.3% detected once. Input material: whole blood. Source of these receptors: an adult who was a healthcare worker with PCR-confirmed SARS-CoV-2 infection or an uninfected control (not recorded which).

This clonotype was seen more than once but under ten times. The rearrangement joins TRBV7-2 to TRBJ1-2, with 7 bases that match TRBD1. The CDR3 has 15 amino acids. V lost 5 bases to trimming and J lost 8 bases; unmatched junction nucleotides: 14. Germline V gene sequence: CDR1 SGHTA, CDR2 FQGNSA. In nucleotides, the CDR3 is TGTGCCAGCAGCCCCCAACCCGACAGGGTTTCGGGCTACACCTTC. It is translated as CASSPQPDRVSGYTF.

This clonotype has at least ten counts. The chain is built from TRBV6-5 and TRBJ1-6; D is uncertain. V was pared by 0 bases and J by 3 bases, with 12 bases between. This CDR3 has 17 amino acids. CDR1 MNHEY and CDR2 SVGAGI come from the germline V gene. The CDR3 spells CASSYSWQKDYNSPLHF. The CDR3 bases are TGTGCCAGCAGTTACTCGTGGCAGAAAGACTATAATTCACCCCTCCACTTT.

The genes are TRBV9 and TRBJ2-1, with 7 bases lining up with TRBD2. The junction had 4 bases not matched to a gene; V was cut back by 4 bases and J by 0 bases. Germline loops: CDR1 SGDLS, CDR2 YYNGEE. There are 15 residues in the CDR3. The CDR3 region is CASSPRDYSYNEQFF. CDR3 bases: TGTGCCAGCAGCCCTCGGGACTACTCCTACAATGAGCAGTTCTTC.

The chain combines TRBV3-1 with TRBJ2-7; tentative D call: TRBD2 (6 bases). This CDR3 has 15 residues. The germline V gene encodes CDR1 LGHDT and CDR2 YNNKEL (reference sequence). V lost 0 bases to trimming and J lost 1 base, with 10 bases between them. CDR3 in DNA: TGTGCCAGCAGCCAAGAACTCGGGACTTCCTACGAGCAGTACTTC. This codes for CASSQELGTSYEQYF.

Turning to this clonotype: Since a much larger clone is just one base distant, this may be a read error. The chain carries TRBV7-6 and TRBJ2-5, with 9 bases that match TRBD2. This CDR3 is 17 amino acids long. From germline, CDR1 is SGHVS and CDR2 FNYEAQ. The CDR3 spells CAGSLDLWTSAVETQYF. CDR3 bases: TGTGCCGGCAGCTTAGATCTCTGGACTAGCGCGGTTGAGACCCAGTACTTC.

This clonotype was seen at least ten times. The V and J genes are TRBV6-5 and TRBJ2-7; D possibly corresponds to TRBD2 (5 bases). V gave up 6 bases and J gave up 3 bases, with 12 bases separating them. The CDR3 extends over 13 amino acids. Germline V gene sequence: CDR1 MNHEY, CDR2 SVGAGI. CDR3 sequence: CASSLGLNYEQYF. In nucleotides, the CDR3 is TGTGCCAGCAGCCTCGGACTGAACTACGAGCAGTACTTC.

The chain carries TRBV12-3 or TRBV12-4 and TRBJ1-4, with D possibly being TRBD1 (5 bases). Deletions cut 5 bases from V and 8 bases from J, with 9 bases between. The CDR3 has 12 residues. The CDR3 coding sequence is TGTGCCAGCAGTAGGGGAGGGGAAAAACTGTTTTTT. Amino acid sequence: CASSRGGEKLFF.

This clonotype has ten or more counts. The chain has TRBV6-2 or TRBV6-3 and TRBJ2-7, with 10 bases identical to TRBD2. The trim removed 4 bases at V and 2 bases at J, leaving 8 bases unmatched. CDR3 length equals 16 residues. The germline gives CDR1 MNHEY, CDR2 SVGEGT. CDR3 region: CASSSTRTSGPYEQYF. CDR3 DNA: TGTGCCAGCAGTTCCACTCGGACTAGCGGACCCTACGAGCAGTACTTC.

This clonotype came up many times. This chain connects TRBV21-1 to TRBJ2-3. TRBV21-1 corresponds to a pseudogene. This CDR3 is built from 15 residues. The chain's CDR3 is CASGVDKDLTDTQYF. The CDR3 DNA sequence: TGTGCCAGCGGAGTGGATAAGGACCTCACAGATACGCAGTATTTT.

The chain carries TRBV28 and TRBJ2-1, with D tentatively TRBD1 (6 bases). The V and J ends lost 8 bases and 4 bases respectively, with 9 bases between them. Germline-derived CDR1 and CDR2 are MDHEN and SYDVKM. The CDR3 covers 12 residues. In DNA form, the CDR3 reads TGTGCCAGCCTCAGGGGTTACAATGAGCAGTTCTTC. Its translation: CASLRGYNEQFF.

The chain uses TRBV6-5 and TRBJ2-3, with D possibly being TRBD1 (6 bases). Trimming shortened V by 6 bases and J by 4 bases, and 11 bases separated the two germline ends. Germline-derived CDR1 and CDR2 are MNHEY and SVGAGI. CDR3 length: 13 residues. Written as DNA, the CDR3 is TGTGCCAGCAGCCCGGACAGACCAGATACGCAGTATTTT. It translates to CASSPDRPDTQYF.

There are a few counts of this clonotype. This rearrangement joins TRBV6-6 to TRBJ1-5, with D possibly matching TRBD1 (6 bases). V was clipped by 8 bases and J by 5 bases, with 13 bases between them. The CDR3 runs 13 residues. Germline assignment: CDR1 MNHNY and CDR2 SVGAGI (reference sequence). The CDR3 DNA follows: TGTGCCAGCGAAGGGACAAATTATCAGCCCCAGCATTTT. Translating gives CASEGTNYQPQHF.

This clonotype was counted between two and nine times. The chain combines TRBV5-4 with TRBJ2-7, with D perhaps matching TRBD1 (6 bases). V shed 1 base and J shed 1 base, with 9 bases lying between them. The length of the CDR3 is 14 residues. Germline V gene lookup returns CDR1 SGHNT and CDR2 YYREEE (reference sequence). In nucleotides, the CDR3 is TGTGCCAGCAGCTTGAAACAGGGTTCCTACGAGCAGTACTTC. It yields the protein CASSLKQGSYEQYF.

Many counts were recorded for this clonotype. The CDR3 sequence: CASTEFRDRANNEQFF. CDR3 sequence (DNA): TGTGCCAGTACAGAATTCCGGGACAGGGCAAACAATGAGCAGTTCTTC. This rearrangement joins TRBV19 to TRBJ2-1; 9 bases map to TRBD1. The CDR3 runs to 16 residues. After removal of 7 bases from V and 5 bases from J, the junction contained 12 bases not matched to a gene. Germline loops: CDR1 LNHDA, CDR2 SQIVND (reference sequence).

There are many counts of this clonotype. This chain uses TRBV29-1 with TRBJ1-2; perhaps TRBD1 as D (5 bases). The CDR3 has 12 residues. Germline lookup yields CDR1 SQVTM and CDR2 ANQGSEA. V was clipped by 5 bases and J by 8 bases, with 15 bases between them. CDR3 in amino acids: CSVQVGGEGYTF. CDR3 DNA sequence: TGCAGCGTTCAAGTGGGGGGAGAAGGCTACACCTTC.

In this sample, this clonotype turned up many times. This chain connects TRBV10-3 to TRBJ2-2; D is possibly TRBD2 (7 bases). The ends were cut back, 3 bases at V and 2 bases at J, with 10 bases in the middle. Germline V lookup: CDR1 ENHRY, CDR2 SYGVKD. There are 15 residues in the CDR3. For the CDR3, the DNA is TGTGCCATCAGTGAAGCGGGACAAAACACCGGGGAGCTGTTTTTT. Protein product: CAISEAGQNTGELFF.